This record looks at one TCR beta chain sequence and its context. The target antigen is unknown. The sample is drawn from a study of cytomegalovirus exposure and HLA in healthy donors. 60 Vbeta and 13 Jbeta primers were used in PCR. Generated by immunoSEQ multiplex PCR, the TCRdb table keeps only in-frame clones and is missing some. The repertoire holds some 140,000 clones, with 78% as singletons. Study-level results: It was shown in a later analysis that HLA-associated TCR beta chains were more clonally expanded than other, equally common chains. Serostatus for CMV was the only available immune exposure information.

Trimming removed 6 bases from V and 8 bases from J; junction bases left unmatched: 10. The CDR3 spans 15 residues. The germline V gene encodes CDR1 MNHNS and CDR2 SASEGT. This sequence originates from a woman aged 18-30 years in good health and CMV-seronegative. Sample: PBMCs. This rearrangement joins TRBV6-1 to TRBJ2-1; 10 nucleotides align to TRBD2. The CDR3 sequence: CASRNKREGTHEQFF. The CDR3 DNA follows: TGTGCCAGCAGGAACAAGCGGGAGGGCACCCATGAGCAGTTCTTC.